The rows below give T cell receptor beta chains drawn from one sample of a study of cytomegalovirus exposure and HLA in healthy donors. Profiled with immunoSEQ multiplex PCR; TCRdb holds only in-frame clones, not every one. The sample has hundreds of thousands of clones; around 65% are singletons. The sequenced sample was PBMCs. These receptors all stem from a female donor in good health and CMV-seronegative. Both conserved end residues are part of each CDR3. The D gene is left open where the match is weak. Size tells how often a clone was seen (once, few, many) or the class of an expanded clone, and some rows leave it out.

CDR3 protein: CASSRGTVNYGYTF
CDR3 DNA: TGTGCCAGCAGCCGAGGGACAGTTAACTATGGCTACACCTTC
clone size: few
J gene: TRBJ1-2
D gene: TRBD1
V gene: TRBV6-5

CDR3 protein: CASSLYQGGYEQYF
CDR3 DNA: TGTGCCAGCAGCTTATACCAGGGCGGTTACGAGCAGTACTTC
clone size: .
J gene: TRBJ2-7
D gene: .
V gene: TRBV7-9

CDR3 protein: CASSLFPQLNYYEQYF
CDR3 DNA: TGTGCCAGCAGTTTATTTCCCCAGCTAAACTATTACGAGCAGTACTTC
clone size: few
J gene: TRBJ2-7
D gene: .
V gene: TRBV27

CDR3 protein: CASSLTGGAREKLFF
CDR3 DNA: TGCGCCAGCAGCTTGACAGGGGGCGCGCGTGAAAAACTGTTTTTT
clone size: .
J gene: TRBJ1-4
D gene: TRBD1
V gene: TRBV5-1

CDR3 protein: CASSLPRAYNEQFF
CDR3 DNA: TGCGCCAGCAGCCTTCCCCGGGCCTACAATGAGCAGTTCTTC
clone size: .
J gene: TRBJ2-1
D gene: .
V gene: TRBV23-1

CDR3 protein: CASSVVDRGQETQYF
CDR3 DNA: TGTGCCAGCAGCGTAGTGGACAGGGGGCAAGAGACCCAGTACTTC
clone size: .
J gene: TRBJ2-5
D gene: TRBD1
V gene: TRBV9

CDR3 protein: CASSFGGVQETQYF
CDR3 DNA: TGTGCCAGCAGCTTTGGCGGGGTGCAAGAGACCCAGTACTTC
clone size: .
J gene: TRBJ2-5
D gene: .
V gene: TRBV7-7

CDR3 protein: CASTLAGSRWTEAFF
CDR3 DNA: TGTGCCAGTACGTTGGCCGGGTCTAGGTGGACTGAAGCTTTCTTT
clone size: .
J gene: TRBJ1-1
D gene: .
V gene: TRBV19

CDR3 protein: CASSPGLAALYEQYF
CDR3 DNA: TGTGCCAGCAGCCCGGGACTAGCGGCGCTCTACGAGCAGTACTTC
clone size: .
J gene: TRBJ2-7
D gene: TRBD2
V gene: TRBV11-2

CDR3 protein: CASSLDGGGSEAFF
CDR3 DNA: TGTGCCAGCAGCTTAGACGGTGGAGGCTCTGAAGCTTTCTTT
clone size: .
J gene: TRBJ1-1
D gene: .
V gene: TRBV7-8

CDR3 protein: CSSSLEEGARGYTF
CDR3 DNA: TGTTCCAGCAGCTTAGAAGAAGGGGCCCGGGGCTACACCTTC
clone size: once
J gene: TRBJ1-2
D gene: .
V gene: TRBV7-9

CDR3 protein: CSVRERVAFF
CDR3 DNA: TGCAGCGTTCGTGAGCGTGTGGCTTTCTTT
clone size: .
J gene: TRBJ1-1
D gene: .
V gene: TRBV29-1

CDR3 protein: CASSQDREYYYNEQFF
CDR3 DNA: TGTGCCAGCAGCCAAGACCGAGAATATTACTACAATGAGCAGTTCTTC
clone size: few
J gene: TRBJ2-1
D gene: .
V gene: TRBV4-2

CDR3 protein: CATSRAGTRGSYNEQFF
CDR3 DNA: TGTGCCACCAGCAGAGCCGGGACTAGAGGCTCCTACAATGAGCAGTTCTTC
clone size: .
J gene: TRBJ2-1
D gene: TRBD2
V gene: TRBV15

CDR3 protein: CAWSPPGYEQYF
CDR3 DNA: TGTGCCTGGAGTCCCCCAGGCTACGAGCAGTACTTC
clone size: once
J gene: TRBJ2-7
D gene: .
V gene: TRBV30

CDR3 protein: CASSPGGTTQYF
CDR3 DNA: TGTGCCAGCAGTCCAGGGGGGACGACCCAGTACTTC
clone size: .
J gene: TRBJ2-5
D gene: .
V gene: TRBV7-9

CDR3 protein: CASSIRTAFQGTDTQYF
CDR3 DNA: TGTGCCAGTAGTATCCGGACAGCCTTCCAGGGGACAGATACGCAGTATTTT
clone size: .
J gene: TRBJ2-3
D gene: .
V gene: TRBV19

CDR3 protein: CASSLQGHNQPQHF
CDR3 DNA: TGTGCCAGCAGCTTGCAGGGTCACAATCAGCCCCAGCATTTT
clone size: .
J gene: TRBJ1-5
D gene: .
V gene: TRBV5-4

CDR3 protein: CASQILGRGRNTEAFF
CDR3 DNA: TGTGCCAGCCAAATTCTAGGCAGGGGAAGGAACACTGAAGCTTTCTTT
clone size: .
J gene: TRBJ1-1
D gene: .
V gene: TRBV28

CDR3 protein: CASSTGTSGSLNEQFF
CDR3 DNA: TGTGCCAGCAGCACGGGGACTAGCGGGAGCTTAAATGAGCAGTTCTTC
clone size: .
J gene: TRBJ2-1
D gene: TRBD2
V gene: TRBV7-9